The rows below give T cell receptor beta chains drawn from one sample of a study of T cell changes during pregnancy in multiple sclerosis. Sequencing used immunoSEQ multiplex PCR; TCRdb keeps in-frame clones, though not all of them. The data contain 65,000 to 95,000 clones, approximately 94% of them singletons. This specimen consisted of peripheral blood, obtained after pregnancy. The origin of the receptors is a female donor in good health, enrolled as a control in a pregnancy study. The CDR3 runs from the conserved cysteine through the conserved F or W. D genes are given only for firm matches. Clone size, where shown, is once, few, many, or a class for clones that have expanded.

CDR3aa	CDR3nt	d_gene	j_gene	v_gene	abundance
CASSTQGGTEAFF	TGTGCCAGCAGCACGCAGGGAGGCACTGAAGCTTTCTTT	-	TRBJ1-1	TRBV7-3	once
CASSLGTGARGGYTF	TGTGCCAGCAGTTTGGGGACAGGGGCAAGAGGCGGCTACACCTTC	TRBD1	TRBJ1-2	TRBV27	-
CASRRTGGAYEQYF	TGTGCCAGCAGGCGTACAGGGGGCGCGTACGAGCAGTACTTC	TRBD1	TRBJ2-7	TRBV6-5	-
CSVTPTGSYEQYF	TGCAGCGTTACTCCGACAGGGTCCTACGAGCAGTACTTC	TRBD1	TRBJ2-7	TRBV29-1	-
CASSPGTVIYNEQFF	TGTGCCAGCTCACCCGGGACAGTTATCTACAATGAGCAGTTCTTC	TRBD1	TRBJ2-1	TRBV18	-
CASSYGFSKHNEQFF	TGTGCCAGCAGTTACGGTTTCAGTAAACACAATGAGCAGTTCTTC	-	TRBJ2-1	TRBV6-5	-
CSVEGGAGDYEQYF	TGCAGCGTTGAAGGAGGGGCAGGGGACTACGAGCAGTACTTC	-	TRBJ2-7	TRBV29-1	-
CASSLGDSIYEQYF	TGCGCCAGCAGCTTGGGGGACAGCATCTACGAGCAGTACTTC	TRBD1	TRBJ2-7	TRBV5-1	-
CASRVGDQETQYF	TGTGCCAGCAGGGTCGGAGACCAAGAGACCCAGTACTTC	-	TRBJ2-5	TRBV6-5	few
CASSSSGREKEQYF	TGTGCCAGCAGTTCTAGCGGGCGAGAGAAAGAGCAGTACTTC	TRBD2	TRBJ2-7	TRBV6-6	-
CASSPGGVNEQYF	TGTGCCAGCAGCCCCGGGGGGGTGAACGAGCAGTACTTC	TRBD2	TRBJ2-7	TRBV6-5	-
CASSLAGGPFPREAFF	TGTGCCAGCAGCTTAGCGGGGGGGCCCTTCCCTCGTGAAGCTTTCTTT	-	TRBJ1-1	TRBV7-9	few
CSVAGVENTIYF	TGCAGCGTTGCAGGGGTTGAAAACACCATATATTTT	-	TRBJ1-3	TRBV29-1	-
CASSLGAAYNSPLHF	TGTGCCAGCAGCTTAGGGGCAGCCTATAATTCACCCCTCCACTTT	-	TRBJ1-6	TRBV7-9	-
CASGLGREGKLFF	TGTGCTAGTGGTTTGGGGAGGGAGGGGAAACTGTTTTTT	-	TRBJ1-4	TRBV12-5	-
CASSPRGQPQHF	TGTGCCAGCAGCCCCAGGGGTCAGCCCCAGCATTTT	-	TRBJ1-5	TRBV7-2	-
CASSLSRTTNYGYTF	TGTGCCAGCAGCTTATCACGAACAACTAACTATGGCTACACCTTC	-	TRBJ1-2	TRBV11-2	-
CASSLGGDQPQHF	TGTGCCAGCAGTTTAGGGGGGGATCAGCCCCAGCATTTT	-	TRBJ1-5	TRBV28	-
CASSLTEGSGYTF	TGTGCCAGTAGCCTAACGGAGGGCAGTGGCTACACCTTC	-	TRBJ1-2	TRBV19	-
CASSVSTTGMGTEAFF	TGTGCCAGCTCAGTCAGCACCACAGGGATGGGAACTGAAGCTTTCTTT	-	TRBJ1-1	TRBV18	-
CASSRMTGTSGRVEETQYF	TGTGCCAGCAGCCGCATGACCGGGACTAGCGGGAGGGTAGAAGAGACCCAGTACTTC	TRBD2	TRBJ2-5	TRBV7-9	-
CASSETGANPKETQYF	TGTGCCAGCTCAGAGACAGGGGCAAACCCTAAAGAGACCCAGTACTTC	TRBD1	TRBJ2-5	TRBV18	-
CASSPYLDRGGDTQYF	TGTGCCAGCTCACCCTACCTGGACAGGGGGGGAGATACGCAGTATTTT	TRBD1	TRBJ2-3	TRBV18	-
CASSFRVNFRNTEAFF	TGTGCCAGCAGTTTTCGAGTAAACTTTAGGAACACTGAAGCTTTCTTT	-	TRBJ1-1	TRBV27	-
CASVAPTAGFSGEQYF	TGTGCCAGCGTAGCCCCGACGGCCGGCTTCTCCGGCGAGCAGTACTTC	-	TRBJ2-7	TRBV7-9	-
CASNKGGRVDTQYF	TGTGCCAGCAACAAAGGCGGGAGGGTGGATACGCAGTATTTT	TRBD2	TRBJ2-3	TRBV27	-
CASSLAGGEGQYF	TGTGCCAGCAGCTTAGCAGGGGGCGAAGGGCAGTACTTC	TRBD1	TRBJ2-7	TRBV7-9	-
CASSLNIGGGEKLFF	TGTGCCAGCAGCTTGAATATAGGCGGTGGCGAAAAACTGTTTTTT	-	TRBJ1-4	TRBV7-9	once
CAWSVQGGQPQHF	TGTGCCTGGAGTGTACAGGGGGGTCAGCCCCAGCATTTT	TRBD1	TRBJ1-5	TRBV30	-
CASSSRTSGGLGTDTQYF	TGTGCCAGCAGCTCTCGGACTAGCGGGGGGCTAGGCACAGATACGCAGTATTTT	TRBD2	TRBJ2-3	TRBV7-9	-
CASSLDFVEHTEAFF	TGCGCCAGCAGCTTGGATTTCGTGGAGCACACTGAAGCTTTCTTT	-	TRBJ1-1	TRBV5-1	-
CAWKLAGGADTQYF	TGTGCCTGGAAACTAGCGGGGGGGGCAGATACGCAGTATTTT	TRBD2	TRBJ2-3	TRBV30	-
CASRTGGRSDTEAFF	TGTGCCAGCAGGACAGGAGGCCGCTCAGACACTGAAGCTTTCTTT	-	TRBJ1-1	TRBV28	-